This T cell receptor (beta chain) is drawn from a study of shared clonotypes between healthy human individuals. Measured with immunoSEQ multiplex PCR; TCRdb has only the in-frame clones, and not every one. The table has millions of clones, just over 90% seen once. The V and J ends lost 7 bases and 8 bases respectively, with 21 bases between them. The germline gives CDR1 LNHDA, CDR2 SQIVND (reference sequence). The CDR3 is made up of 15 amino acids. This TCR was sampled from a young man in good health. Some clones in this sample may be carry-over from other donors' samples. The sample comprised naive CD4+ T cells from PBMCs. Regarding subset: CD45RA+ positively selected. The V gene is TRBV19, the J gene TRBJ2-1; the D gene is possibly TRBD2 (5 bases). The CDR3 DNA sequence: TGTGCCAGTACCCCGAGGGTTCAACTAAGGGATGAGCAGTTCTTC. This gives the protein CASTPRVQLRDEQFF.